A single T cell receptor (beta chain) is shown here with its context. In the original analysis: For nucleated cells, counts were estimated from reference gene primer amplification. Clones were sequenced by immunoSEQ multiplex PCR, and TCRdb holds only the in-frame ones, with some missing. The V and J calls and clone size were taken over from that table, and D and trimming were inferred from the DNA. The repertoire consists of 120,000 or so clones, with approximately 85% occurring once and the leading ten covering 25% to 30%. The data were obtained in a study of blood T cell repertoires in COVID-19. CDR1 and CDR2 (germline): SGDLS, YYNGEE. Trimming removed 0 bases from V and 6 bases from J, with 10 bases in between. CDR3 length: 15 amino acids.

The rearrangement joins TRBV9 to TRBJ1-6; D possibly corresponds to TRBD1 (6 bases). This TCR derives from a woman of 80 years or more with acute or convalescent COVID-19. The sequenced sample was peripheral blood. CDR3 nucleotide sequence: TGTGCCAGCAGCGTAGACCCAGGGGCTAATTCACCCCTCCACTTT. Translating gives CASSVDPGANSPLHF.